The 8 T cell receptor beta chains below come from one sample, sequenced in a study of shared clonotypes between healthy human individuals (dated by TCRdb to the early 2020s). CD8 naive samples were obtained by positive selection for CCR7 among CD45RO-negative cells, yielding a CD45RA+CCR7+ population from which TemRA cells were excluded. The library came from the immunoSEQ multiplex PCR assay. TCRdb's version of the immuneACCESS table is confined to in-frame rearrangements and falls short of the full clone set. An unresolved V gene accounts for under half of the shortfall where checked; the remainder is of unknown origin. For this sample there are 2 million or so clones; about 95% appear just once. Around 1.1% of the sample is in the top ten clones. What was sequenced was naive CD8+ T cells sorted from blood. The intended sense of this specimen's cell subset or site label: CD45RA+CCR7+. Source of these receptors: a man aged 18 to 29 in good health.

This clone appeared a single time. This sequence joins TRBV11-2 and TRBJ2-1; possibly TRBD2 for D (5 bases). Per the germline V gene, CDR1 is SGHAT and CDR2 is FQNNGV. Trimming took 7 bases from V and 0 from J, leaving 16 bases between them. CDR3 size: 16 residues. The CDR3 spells CASTPVFGSSYNEQFF. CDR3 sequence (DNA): TGTGCCAGCACCCCCGTATTTGGGAGCTCCTACAATGAGCAGTTCTTC.

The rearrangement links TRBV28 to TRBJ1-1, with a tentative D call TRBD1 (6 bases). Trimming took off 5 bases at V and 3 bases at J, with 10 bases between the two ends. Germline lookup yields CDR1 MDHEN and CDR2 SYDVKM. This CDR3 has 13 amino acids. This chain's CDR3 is CASSNHRDTEAFF. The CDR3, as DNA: TGTGCCAGCAGTAACCACAGGGACACTGAAGCTTTCTTT.

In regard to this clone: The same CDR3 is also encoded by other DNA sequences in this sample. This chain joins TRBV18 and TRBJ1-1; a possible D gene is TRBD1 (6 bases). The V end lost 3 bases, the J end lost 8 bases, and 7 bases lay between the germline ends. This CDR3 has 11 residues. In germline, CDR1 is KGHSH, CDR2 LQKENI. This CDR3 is CASSPQGEAFF. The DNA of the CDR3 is TGTGCCAGCTCACCTCAGGGGGAAGCTTTCTTT. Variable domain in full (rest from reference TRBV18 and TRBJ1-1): NAGVMQNPRHLVRRRGQEARLRCSPMKGHSHVYWYRQLPEEGLKFMVYLQKENIIDESGMPKERFSAEFPKEGPSILRIQQVVRGDSAAYFCASSPQGEAFFGQGTRLTVV.

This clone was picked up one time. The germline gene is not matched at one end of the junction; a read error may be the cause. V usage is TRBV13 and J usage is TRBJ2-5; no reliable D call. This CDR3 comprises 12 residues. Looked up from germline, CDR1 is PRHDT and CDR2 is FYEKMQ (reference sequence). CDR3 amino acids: CASSLGLGARDF. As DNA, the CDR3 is TGTGCCAGCAGCTTAGGCCTGGGTGCCCGGGACTTC.

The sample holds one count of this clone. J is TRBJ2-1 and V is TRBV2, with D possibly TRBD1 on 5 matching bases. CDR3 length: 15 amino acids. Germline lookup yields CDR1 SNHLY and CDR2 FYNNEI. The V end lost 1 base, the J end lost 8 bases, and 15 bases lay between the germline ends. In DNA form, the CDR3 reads TGTGCCAGCAGTGAAGGGACCGCTCCAGGGTATGAGCAGTTCTTC. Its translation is CASSEGTAPGYEQFF.

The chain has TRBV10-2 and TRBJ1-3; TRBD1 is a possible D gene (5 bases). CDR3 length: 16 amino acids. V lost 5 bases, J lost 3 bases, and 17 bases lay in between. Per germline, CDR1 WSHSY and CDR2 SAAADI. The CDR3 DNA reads TGCGCCAGCAGTCTACAACAGGAGGGCTATGGAAACACCATATATTTT. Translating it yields CASSLQQEGYGNTIYF.

DNA for the CDR3: TGTGCCAGCAGCCGGGACACGAAGAACACTGAAGCTTTCTTT. It translates to CASSRDTKNTEAFF. This sequence joins TRBV6-6 and TRBJ1-1, with D tentatively TRBD1 (6 bases). The CDR3 length is 14 residues. Germline loops: CDR1 MNHNY, CDR2 SVGAGI (reference sequence). V was shortened by 6 bases and J by 1 base, with 12 bases between the two germline ends.

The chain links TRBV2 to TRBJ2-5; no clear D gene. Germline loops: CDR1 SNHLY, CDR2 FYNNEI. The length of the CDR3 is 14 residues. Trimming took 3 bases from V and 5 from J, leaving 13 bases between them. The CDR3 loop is CASSDGVGLETQYF. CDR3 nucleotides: TGTGCCAGCAGTGATGGGGTGGGGTTGGAGACCCAGTACTTC.